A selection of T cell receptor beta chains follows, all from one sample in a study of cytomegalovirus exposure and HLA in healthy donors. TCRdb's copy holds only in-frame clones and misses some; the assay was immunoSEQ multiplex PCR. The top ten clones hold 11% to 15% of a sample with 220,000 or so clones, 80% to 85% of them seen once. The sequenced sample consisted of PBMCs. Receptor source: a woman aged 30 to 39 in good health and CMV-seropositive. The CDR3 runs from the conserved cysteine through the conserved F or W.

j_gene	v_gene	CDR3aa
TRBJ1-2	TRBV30	CAWSVRQLYGYTF
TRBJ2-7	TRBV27	CASSLFLSGSGEQYF
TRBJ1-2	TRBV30	CAWSVPPTYTF
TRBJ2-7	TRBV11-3	CASSLDQAGSGYEQYF
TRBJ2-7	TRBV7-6	CASSLGAEQYF
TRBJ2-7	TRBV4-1	CASSQGSLEGRGPTYEQYF
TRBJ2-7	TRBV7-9	CASSFLLAGSYEQYF
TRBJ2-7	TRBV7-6	CASSPTIGSYEQYF
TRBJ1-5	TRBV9	CASSPTEPGTRDQPQHF
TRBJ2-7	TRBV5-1	CASSLGLTYEQYF
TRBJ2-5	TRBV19	CASSPSGEPETQYF
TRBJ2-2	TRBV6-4	CASRTGTNTGELFF
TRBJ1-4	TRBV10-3	CAISHSGTGVEKLFF
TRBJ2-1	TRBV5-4	CASRGGGSDEQFF
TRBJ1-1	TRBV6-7	CANPTGTRRRNTEAFF
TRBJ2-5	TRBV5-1	CASSLSGRQETQYF
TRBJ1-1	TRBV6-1	CASTAGPKAFF
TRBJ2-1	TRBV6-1	CASSVGGAGYEQFF
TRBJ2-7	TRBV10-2	CAARAAGQGALNEQYF
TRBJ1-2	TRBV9	CASSAGTFDYTF
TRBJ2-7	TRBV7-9	CASSETGDEQYF
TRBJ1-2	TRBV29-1	CSVEDLEPHRGYTF
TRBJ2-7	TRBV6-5	CASSSDLAGVSYEQYF
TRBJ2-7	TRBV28	CASSHAPLEYEQYF
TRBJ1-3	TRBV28	CASSQQGSGNTIYF
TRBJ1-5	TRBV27	CASSLGGAGGNQPQHF
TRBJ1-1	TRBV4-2	CASSQAGTGLGAFF
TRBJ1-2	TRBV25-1	CASSDGYNYGYTF
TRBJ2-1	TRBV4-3	CASSPGGYYNEQFF
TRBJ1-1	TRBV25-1	CASRRTEVNTEAFF
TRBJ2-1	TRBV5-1	CASSLSYGRYNEQFF
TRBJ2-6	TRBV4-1	CASSTILTGNGANVLTF
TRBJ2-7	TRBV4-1	CASSQGPRVYEQYF
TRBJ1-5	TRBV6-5	CASSLVQGRQPQHF
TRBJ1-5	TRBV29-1	CSVGEYSNQPQHF
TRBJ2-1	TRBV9	CASSLDLGSYNEQFF
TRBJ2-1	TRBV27	CASSFPGPLYNEQFF
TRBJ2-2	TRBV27	CASSSLAGHGELFF
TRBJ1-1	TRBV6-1	CASSSPLAFF
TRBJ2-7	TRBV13	CASSLDEGGSYEQYF
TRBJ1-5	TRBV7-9	CASSPRGDQPQHF
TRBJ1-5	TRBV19	CASTTTGSQPQHF
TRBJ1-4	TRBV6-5	CASSYSVRTIEKLFF